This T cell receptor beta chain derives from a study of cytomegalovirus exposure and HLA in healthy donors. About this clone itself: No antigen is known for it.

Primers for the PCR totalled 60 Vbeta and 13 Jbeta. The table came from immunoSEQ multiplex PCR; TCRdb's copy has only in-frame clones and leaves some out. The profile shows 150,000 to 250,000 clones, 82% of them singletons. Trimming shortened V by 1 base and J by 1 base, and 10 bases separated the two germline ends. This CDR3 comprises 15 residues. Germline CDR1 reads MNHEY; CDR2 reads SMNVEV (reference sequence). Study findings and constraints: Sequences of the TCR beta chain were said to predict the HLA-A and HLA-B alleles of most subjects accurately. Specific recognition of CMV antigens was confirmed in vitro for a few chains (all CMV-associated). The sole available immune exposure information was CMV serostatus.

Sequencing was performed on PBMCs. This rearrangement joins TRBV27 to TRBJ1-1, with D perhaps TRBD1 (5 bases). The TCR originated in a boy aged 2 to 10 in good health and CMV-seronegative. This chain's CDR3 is CASSLFDSRNTEAFF. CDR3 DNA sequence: TGTGCCAGCAGTTTATTTGACAGTAGGAACACTGAAGCTTTCTTT.